This T cell receptor (beta chain) appears in the sequencing data of a study of a mutant IDH1 vaccine in newly diagnosed glioma. Across the study: Held at week 35, visit V12 was the safety follow-up, and visit V13 followed at week 47.

Time point indicated: week 35, safety follow-up. Each vaccine dose was 300 ug of mutant IDH1 20-mer peptide, with topical imiquimod. As concerns this clone: What it binds is unknown.

This CDR3 comprises 16 residues. V trimming: 3 bases; J trimming: 6 bases; junction bases outside the gene matches: 9. Germline V gene data show CDR1 as SGDLS and CDR2 as YYNGEE. Using immunoSEQ multiplex PCR, the repertoire was profiled, and TCRdb retains in-frame clones only, with some absent. The table has 41,000 or so clones, roughly nine tenths seen once. The sequence came from a man aged 35 to 55 with glioma. Source: PBMCs, taken from a glioma patient whose treatment included an IDH1 peptide vaccine. The chain uses TRBV9 and TRBJ1-2; TRBD1 agrees at 12 bases. The CDR3 sequence: CASSAPGTGGAHGYTF. The CDR3 DNA reads TGTGCCAGCAGCGCCCCCGGGACAGGGGGCGCACATGGCTACACCTTC.